The clone carrying this T cell receptor (beta chain) was counted only a few times. V was clipped by 0 bases and J by 0 bases; unmatched bases: 9. Germline CDR1 SGHRS, CDR2 YFSETQ. This CDR3 is 19 amino acids long. This entry is derived from a study of blood T cells in healthy people across ages. Sample donors were healthy Caucasian individuals that came from Russia, aged 6 to 90. Together with a sample-barcoded 5' primer, a J-beta primer mix was included in a second PCR lasting about 6 to 11 cycles. Every single cDNA molecule received a tag from a template-switch adaptor with 12 random nucleotides. TCRdb reanalysed the 5' RACE reads using MiXCR and keeps one entry per CDR3 protein. The sample includes about 1,600,000 distinct CDR3 sequences, 42% of them seen just once.

This rearrangement joins TRBV5-1 to TRBJ2-1; 10 positions agree with TRBD1. This TCR derives from a woman between 18 and 30 years old in good health. Sequenced: blood. CDR3 loop: CASSLGGQGILNSYNEQFF. The DNA for the CDR3 is TGCGCCAGCAGCTTGGGGGGACAGGGGATTTTGAACTCCTACAATGAGCAGTTCTTC.